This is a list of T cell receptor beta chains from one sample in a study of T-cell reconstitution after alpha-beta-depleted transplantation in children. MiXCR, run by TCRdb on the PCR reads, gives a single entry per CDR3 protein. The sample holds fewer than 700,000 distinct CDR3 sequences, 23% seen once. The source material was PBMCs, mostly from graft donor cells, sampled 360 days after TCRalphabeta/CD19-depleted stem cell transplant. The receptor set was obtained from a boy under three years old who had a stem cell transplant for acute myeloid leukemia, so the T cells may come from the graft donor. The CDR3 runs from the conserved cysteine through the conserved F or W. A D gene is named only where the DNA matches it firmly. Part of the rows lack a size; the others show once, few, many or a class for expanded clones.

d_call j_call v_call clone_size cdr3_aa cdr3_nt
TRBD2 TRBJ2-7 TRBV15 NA CATSTASGDYEQYF TGTGCCACCAGCACGGCTAGCGGGGACTACGAGCAGTACTTC
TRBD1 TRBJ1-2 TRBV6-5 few CASSYSKRGPGYGYTF TGTGCCAGCAGTTACTCGAAGAGGGGGCCAGGGTATGGCTACACCTTC
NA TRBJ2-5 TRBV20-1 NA CSARDVGEETQYF TGCAGTGCTAGAGATGTGGGAGAAGAGACCCAGTACTTC
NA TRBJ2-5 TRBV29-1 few CSVEDQGQTQYF TGCAGCGTTGAAGATCAGGGGCAGACCCAGTACTTC
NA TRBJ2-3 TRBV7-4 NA CASSCRDLTDTQYF TGTGCCAGCAGCTGTCGGGACCTCACAGATACGCAGTATTTT
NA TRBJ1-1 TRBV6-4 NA CASSPGTLRDTEAFF TGTGCCAGCAGCCCGGGGACACTCAGGGACACTGAAGCTTTCTTT
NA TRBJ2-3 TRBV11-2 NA CASSFSGEFTDTQYF TGTGCCAGCAGCTTTTCTGGGGAGTTCACAGATACGCAGTATTTT
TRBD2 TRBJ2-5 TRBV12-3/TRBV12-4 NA CASSRSGGEETQYF TGTGCCAGCAGCCGGAGCGGGGGTGAGGAGACCCAGTACTTC
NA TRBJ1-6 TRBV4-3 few CASSQEAGWKNSPLHF TGCGCCAGCAGCCAAGAGGCAGGGTGGAAGAATTCACCCCTCCACTTT
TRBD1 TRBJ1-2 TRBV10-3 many CAISESTGGPKTYGYTF TGTGCCATCAGTGAGTCGACAGGGGGCCCGAAAACCTATGGCTACACCTTC
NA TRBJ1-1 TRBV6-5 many CASIRGTEAFF TGTGCCAGCATCCGGGGAACTGAAGCTTTCTTT
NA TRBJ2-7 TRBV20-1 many CSARDRRHPRNEQYF TGCAGTGCTAGAGATAGGCGGCACCCTAGGAACGAGCAGTACTTC
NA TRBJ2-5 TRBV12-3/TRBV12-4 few CASSLSVINATQYF TGTGCCAGCAGTTTATCGGTGATTAATGCGACCCAGTACTTC
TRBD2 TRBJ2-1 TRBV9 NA CASSVTSGNEQFF TGTGCCAGCAGCGTAACTAGCGGGAATGAGCAGTTCTTC
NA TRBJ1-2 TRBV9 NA CASSGVTGDTYGYTF TGTGCCAGCAGCGGAGTGACAGGAGACACCTATGGCTACACCTTC
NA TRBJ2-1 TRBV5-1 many CASTTGTPRWNEQFF TGCGCCAGCACGACCGGGACTCCCAGGTGGAATGAGCAGTTCTTC
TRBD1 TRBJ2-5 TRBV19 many CASTRTGARETQYF TGTGCCAGTACTAGGACAGGGGCTCGAGAGACCCAGTACTTC
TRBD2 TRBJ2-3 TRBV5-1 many CASYGGGAGDTQYF TGCGCCAGCTATGGCGGGGGGGCTGGAGATACGCAGTATTTT
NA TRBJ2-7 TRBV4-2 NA CASSPGLGTTIYEQYF TGTGCCAGCAGCCCTGGGCTAGGGACGACCATCTACGAGCAGTACTTC
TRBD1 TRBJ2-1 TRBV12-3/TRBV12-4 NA CASRLLGGDEQFF TGTGCCAGCAGATTACTAGGGGGCGATGAGCAGTTCTTC
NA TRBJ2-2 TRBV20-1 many CSARPPSNTGELFF TGCAGTGCTAGGCCCCCATCGAACACCGGGGAGCTGTTTTTT
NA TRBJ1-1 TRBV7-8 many CASSLVQGNTEAFF TGTGCCAGCAGCTTAGTCCAGGGGAACACTGAAGCTTTCTTT
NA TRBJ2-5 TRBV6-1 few CASSPRPGWRQETQYF TGTGCCAGCAGTCCCCGTCCAGGGTGGAGGCAGGAGACCCAGTACTTC
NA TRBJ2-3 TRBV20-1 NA CSARFQDGTDTQYF TGCAGTGCTAGATTTCAGGACGGCACAGATACGCAGTATTTT
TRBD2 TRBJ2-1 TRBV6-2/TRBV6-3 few CASSYSPPTSGGYNEQFF TGTGCCAGCAGTTACTCGCCTCCCACTAGCGGGGGCTACAATGAGCAGTTCTTC
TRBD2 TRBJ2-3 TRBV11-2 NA CASSLTALSGTRGDTQYF TGTGCCAGCAGCTTGACGGCGCTCTCCGGGACTAGGGGAGATACGCAGTATTTT
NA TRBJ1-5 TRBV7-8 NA CASSSLSDSNQPQHF TGTGCCAGCAGCTCTCTTTCGGATAGCAATCAGCCCCAGCATTTT
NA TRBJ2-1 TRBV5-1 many CASSLIGVRGFDEQFF TGCGCCAGCAGCTTGATAGGGGTTAGGGGGTTTGATGAGCAGTTCTTC
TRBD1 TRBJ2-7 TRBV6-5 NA CASRSLGTGPNEQYF TGTGCCAGCAGATCCTTGGGGACAGGGCCCAACGAGCAGTACTTC
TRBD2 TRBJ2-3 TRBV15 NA CATSRGTSGGSDTQYF TGTGCCACCAGCAGAGGGACTAGCGGGGGTTCAGATACGCAGTATTTT
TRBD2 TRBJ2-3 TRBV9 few CASSVVSSGGTTDTQYF TGTGCCAGCAGCGTAGTGAGTAGCGGGGGGACCACAGATACGCAGTATTTT
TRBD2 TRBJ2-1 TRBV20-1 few CSARAPAGGRNEQFF TGCAGTGCTAGAGCTCCAGCGGGGGGGAGGAATGAGCAGTTCTTC
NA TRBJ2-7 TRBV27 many CASKVEQGRYEQYF TGTGCCAGCAAGGTCGAACAGGGACGGTACGAGCAGTACTTC
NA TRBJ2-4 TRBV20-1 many CSARDQGLAKNIQYF TGCAGTGCTAGAGATCAGGGGCTAGCCAAAAACATTCAGTACTTC
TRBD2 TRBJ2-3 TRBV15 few CATSRGGGSADTQYF TGTGCCACCAGCAGAGGGGGGGGTTCGGCAGATACGCAGTATTTT
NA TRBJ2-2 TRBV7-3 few CASSGGQSNTGELFF TGTGCCAGCAGCGGCGGCCAATCGAACACCGGGGAGCTGTTTTTT
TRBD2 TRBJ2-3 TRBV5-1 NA CASRPTSGVGTDTQYF TGCGCCAGCAGGCCGACTAGCGGGGTAGGCACAGATACGCAGTATTTT